The next 13 T cell receptor beta chains were all read from a single sample in a study of T cells after yellow fever vaccination. TCRdb redid the calling of the 5' RACE reads with MiXCR, one entry per CDR3 protein. The sample gives hundreds of thousands of distinct CDR3 sequences, 9% to 15% of which show up once; 15% is in the top ten. The specimen was PBMCs, collected on the day of the yellow fever booster vaccination. Source of these receptors: a man aged 25-40 years who received the YFV17D yellow fever vaccine.

V gene TRBV27 combines with J gene TRBJ2-7; weak D call: TRBD1 (5 bases). Germline V gene data show CDR1 as MNHEY and CDR2 as SMNVEV (reference sequence). The CDR3 covers 15 residues. Trimming stripped 1 base from V and 4 bases from J, with 14 bases between. This CDR3 is CASSLYSRVVYEQYF. CDR3 DNA: TGTGCCAGCAGTTTATATTCCAGGGTAGTGTACGAGCAGTACTTC.

In this sample, this clonotype turned up a few times. This chain joins TRBV6-1 and TRBJ2-3; 9 nucleotides align to TRBD2. This CDR3 is 15 amino acids long. Germline trimming cut 6 bases from V and 0 bases from J; bases unmatched to any gene: 4. Per the germline V gene, CDR1 is MNHNS and CDR2 is SASEGT. The CDR3 DNA reads TGTGCCAGCAGGCAGGGACTAGCTAGCACAGATACGCAGTATTTT. Encoded protein: CASRQGLASTDTQYF.

The table lists this clonotype with a few counts. The chain carries TRBV3-1 and TRBJ2-7, with D unclear. Trimming removed 1 base from V and 1 base from J, with 5 bases in between. This CDR3 spans 13 amino acids. Germline-derived CDR1 and CDR2 are LGHDT and YNNKEL (reference sequence). As DNA, the CDR3 is TGTGCCAGCAGCCAAGCTCTTTCCTACGAGCAGTACTTC. This gives the protein CASSQALSYEQYF.

The chain is built from TRBV7-2 and TRBJ1-1; 8 bases are a match to TRBD1. The V gene end was trimmed by 6 bases and the J gene end by 11 bases; junction bases not matched to a gene: 14. This CDR3 comprises 14 residues. Looked up from germline, CDR1 is SGHTA and CDR2 is FQGNSA. CDR3 nucleotide sequence: TGTGCCAGCAGACAAACAGGGGGTTCCAACGGGGCTTTCTTT. Amino acid sequence: CASRQTGGSNGAFF.

The sample holds many counts of this clonotype. The chain links TRBV19 to TRBJ2-1; D unresolved. Germline V gives CDR1 LNHDA, CDR2 SQIVND (reference sequence). Trimming shortened V by 1 base and J by 0 bases, and 13 bases separated the two germline ends. The CDR3 extends over 17 amino acids. The DNA for the CDR3 is TGTGCCAGTAGTATAGCGGGCACAGTTTACTCCTACAATGAGCAGTTCTTC. This encodes CASSIAGTVYSYNEQFF.

There are a few counts of this clonotype. The chain carries TRBV27 and TRBJ2-1, with 10 positions matching TRBD2. CDR3 length: 16 residues. CDR1 is MNHEY, CDR2 SMNVEV, per germline (reference sequence). J gave up 10 bases and V 3 bases, and 12 bases lay outside the gene matches. This CDR3 reads CASSLATSGKLREQFF. In nucleotides, the CDR3 is TGTGCCAGCAGTTTGGCCACTAGCGGGAAATTGCGCGAGCAGTTCTTC.

This chain links TRBV5-1 with TRBJ2-1; the match to TRBD2 covers 9 bases. Germline values: CDR1 SGHRS, CDR2 YFSETQ. The CDR3 is made up of 19 amino acids. V shed 4 bases and J 8 bases; nucleotides not matched to a gene: 22. CDR3 sequence: CASSPLPGAWLAGTDEQFF. The CDR3 DNA follows: TGCGCCAGCAGCCCCCTTCCGGGTGCTTGGCTAGCGGGAACGGATGAGCAGTTCTTC.

Concerning this clonotype itself: A much larger clone differs by one base, so this may be a read error. The chain recombines TRBV7-9 with TRBJ2-2; the D gene is possibly TRBD2 (5 bases). The CDR3 runs to 14 residues. Germline CDR1 and CDR2: SEHNR and FQNEAQ (reference sequence). CDR3 amino acids: CASSSTTNTWELFF. In DNA form, the CDR3 reads TGTGCCAGCAGCTCGACTACCAACACCTGGGAGCTGTTTTTT.

The chain couples TRBV14 to TRBJ2-1; 8 bases are a match to TRBD1. Germline V lookup: CDR1 SGHDN, CDR2 FVKESK. This CDR3 spans 14 amino acids. V was pared by 3 bases and J by 3 bases, with 1 base of the junction left unmatched. The CDR3 region is CASSQGTGYNEQFF. In DNA, the CDR3 is TGTGCCAGCAGCCAGGGGACAGGCTACAATGAGCAGTTCTTC. Full variable domain (outside the CDR3, taken from reference TRBV14 and TRBJ2-1): EAGVTQFPSHSVIEKGQTVTLRCDPISGHDNLYWYRRVMGKEIKFLLHFVKESKQDESGMPNNRFLAERTGGTYSTLKVQPAELEDSGVYFCASSQGTGYNEQFFGPGTRLTVL.

This chain joins TRBV20-1 and TRBJ2-7; 7 nucleotides align to TRBD1. With 2 bases clipped from V and 2 bases from J, the junction kept 6 bases outside the gene matches. The CDR3 runs to 14 residues. Germline V CDR1 and CDR2: DFQATT, SNEGSKA (reference sequence). The CDR3 DNA sequence: TGCAGTGCTAGAAAAATGACAGGGACCTACGAGCAGTACTTC. Residues: CSARKMTGTYEQYF.

This clonotype was observed at least ten times. This chain uses TRBV20-1 with TRBJ1-4; 9 bases match TRBD1. The CDR3 is 14 amino acids. Germline V CDR1 and CDR2: DFQATT, SNEGSKA (reference sequence). V shed 1 base, J shed 4 bases, and the junction held 1 base outside the gene matches. CDR3 residues: CSARGGQGNEKLFF. In nucleotides, the CDR3 is TGCAGTGCTAGAGGGGGACAGGGTAATGAAAAACTGTTTTTT.

The sample holds a few counts of this clonotype. The chain has TRBV11-2 and TRBJ2-7; no definite D call. The germline gives CDR1 SGHAT, CDR2 FQNNGV. The V gene lost 5 bases and the J gene lost 1 base, with 15 bases spanning the gap. The CDR3 is made up of 15 amino acids. The CDR3 is CASSREESPSYEQYF. CDR3 sequence (DNA): TGTGCCAGCAGCCGTGAGGAGTCACCTTCCTACGAGCAGTACTTC.

Only a few counts were recorded for this clonotype. The V gene is TRBV12-3 or TRBV12-4, the J gene TRBJ2-7; TRBD1 or TRBD2 may be the D gene (5 bases each). The V end was cut by 3 bases, the J end by 7 bases, with 16 bases between. The CDR3 runs to 14 residues. The CDR3 sequence is CASSFSGPKGEQYF. CDR3 DNA sequence: TGTGCCAGCAGTTTCTCGGGACCCAAGGGAGAGCAGTACTTC.